The 26 T cell receptor beta chains below all came from one sample that was sequenced in a study of blood T cell repertoires in COVID-19. Some clones are missing from TCRdb's copy, which holds only in-frame ones; the method was immunoSEQ multiplex PCR. The repertoire includes about 320,000 clones, 85% to 95% of them detected once, and less than 4% sits in the top ten. The sample was PBMCs or T cells enriched from blood (not recorded which). These receptor sequences come from a woman younger than 45 who had been exposed to COVID-19.

The chain combines TRBV5-1 with TRBJ2-1, with a possible D match to TRBD1 (5 bases). The germline gives CDR1 SGHRS, CDR2 YFSETQ. Trimming cost V 2 bases and J 8 bases, with 14 bases left between them. The CDR3 is made up of 14 amino acids. The CDR3 DNA is TGCGCCAGCAGCTTCGACAGCAGCTTCGATGAGCAGTTCTTC. Residues: CASSFDSSFDEQFF. The full variable domain, completed using reference TRBV5-1 and TRBJ2-1, is KAGVTQTPRYLIKTRGQQVTLSCSPISGHRSVSWYQQTPGQGLQFLFEYFSETQRNKGNFPGRFSGRQFSNSRSEMNVSTLELGDSALYLCASSFDSSFDEQFFGPGTRLTVL.

This rearrangement joins TRBV29-1 to TRBJ1-1; maybe TRBD1 (6 bases). The germline gives CDR1 SQVTM, CDR2 ANQGSEA. This CDR3 comprises 13 residues. Between the trimmed V and J ends, which lost 4 bases and 0 bases, there was a span of 9 bases. CDR3 region: CSVGGQMNTEAFF. The CDR3 region has the DNA TGCAGCGTTGGGGGGCAGATGAACACTGAAGCTTTCTTT.

This clone was counted a few times. The chain is built from TRBV6-2 or TRBV6-3 and TRBJ2-2, with TRBD1 matching 9 bases. Germline V gene lookup returns CDR1 MNHEY and CDR2 SVGEGT. After removal of 5 bases from V and 5 bases from J, the junction contained 15 bases not matched to a gene. This CDR3 is built from 18 residues. The CDR3 region has the DNA TGTGCCAGCAGTGGGACAGGGCAACGAGGGTACCATACCGGGGAGCTGTTTTTT. Residues: CASSGTGQRGYHTGELFF.

V is TRBV10-3 and J is TRBJ1-2; 7 bases match TRBD1. Per germline, CDR1 ENHRY and CDR2 SYGVKD. The CDR3 totals 15 residues. Trimming took 0 bases from V and 3 from J; bases not matched to a gene: 4. The CDR3 nucleotides read TGTGCCATCAGTGAGTCGGGGACAGACTACTATGGCTACACCTTC. As protein: CAISESGTDYYGYTF.

This clone showed up just a few times. CDR3 region: CASSLATGNEQFF. In nucleotides, the CDR3 is TGCGCCAGCAGCTTGGCCACGGGCAATGAGCAGTTCTTC. This chain joins TRBV5-1 and TRBJ2-1; D is unresolved. The germline V and J ends were trimmed by 0 bases and 6 bases, with 7 bases remaining between them. The CDR3 is 13 residues long. CDR1 is SGHRS and CDR2 is YFSETQ in the germline V gene.

The chain recombines TRBV11-2 with TRBJ1-1; the D gene is possibly TRBD1 (6 bases). CDR1 SGHAT and CDR2 FQNNGV come from the germline V gene. Trimming took 2 bases from V and 4 from J, leaving 8 bases between them. CDR3 length: 13 amino acids. CDR3 sequence (DNA): TGTGCCAGCAGCTTAACAGGGTTCACTGAAGCTTTCTTT. Its translation: CASSLTGFTEAFF. Using reference TRBV11-2 and TRBJ1-1 for the parts outside the CDR3, the full variable domain is EAGVAQSPRYKIIEKRQSVAFWCNPISGHATLYWYQQILGQGPKLLIQFQNNGVVDDSQLPKDRFSAERLKGVDSTLKIQPAKLEDSAVYLCASSLTGFTEAFFGQGTRLTVV.

This chain links TRBV3-1 (or the pseudogene TRBV3-2) with TRBJ1-3, with a possible D match to TRBD1 (6 bases). The CDR3 loop spans 18 amino acids. V was pared by 1 base and J by 0 bases, with 16 bases between. The germline V gene encodes CDR1 LGHDT and CDR2 YNNKEL (reference sequence). CDR3 in amino acids: CASSQGGGRADSGNTIYF. The CDR3 DNA reads as TGTGCCAGCAGCCAAGGGGGGGGCAGGGCCGACTCTGGAAACACCATATATTTT.

A word on this clone: Additional DNA sequences in this sample encode the identical CDR3. The J gene is TRBJ1-4, the V gene TRBV6-5; D is perhaps TRBD1 (6 bases). Germline V lookup: CDR1 MNHEY, CDR2 SVGAGI. The ends were cut back, 6 bases at V and 8 bases at J, with 10 bases in the middle. This CDR3 is 12 amino acids long. The CDR3 bases are TGTGCCAGCAGGCGTGGGGGCGAAAAACTGTTTTTT. Residues: CASRRGGEKLFF.

The chain uses TRBV6-5 and TRBJ2-7; D is unresolved. The germline V gene has CDR1 MNHEY and CDR2 SVGAGI. V lost 0 bases, J lost 2 bases, and 8 bases lay in between. The CDR3 length is 14 residues. Here the CDR3 DNA reads TGTGCCAGCAGTTACTCTCCACAAACCTACGAGCAGTACTTC. Translation gives CASSYSPQTYEQYF.

The genes are TRBV5-5 and TRBJ1-6; D ambiguous. Germline CDR1 reads SGHKS; CDR2 reads YYEKEE (reference sequence). V was trimmed by 0 bases and J by 8 bases, leaving 9 bases between them. The CDR3 extends over 14 amino acids. The CDR3 region has the DNA TGTGCCAGCAGCTTGGTACAGAAGCATTCACCCCTCCACTTT. Translation: CASSLVQKHSPLHF.

This chain links TRBV7-2 with TRBJ1-6, with D possibly matching TRBD1 (5 bases). Trimming took off 5 bases at V and 11 bases at J, with 16 bases between the two ends. CDR1 is SGHTA, CDR2 FQGNSA, per germline. This CDR3 is 14 amino acids long. CDR3 bases: TGTGCCAGCAGCCTCGGACAAGAAAGAACACCCCTCCACTTT. It is translated as CASSLGQERTPLHF.

J is TRBJ2-2 and V is TRBV9, with 12 bases fitting TRBD2. Germline V gives CDR1 SGDLS, CDR2 YYNGEE. There are 17 residues in the CDR3. The V and J ends lost 2 bases and 0 bases, in that order; junction bases with no gene match: 2. The CDR3 region is CASSVRTSGTNTGELFF. CDR3 sequence (DNA): TGTGCCAGCAGCGTCAGGACTAGCGGGACGAACACCGGGGAGCTGTTTTTT.

V and J are TRBV6-5 and TRBJ2-2; TRBD1 might be the D (5 bases). Trimming removed 0 bases from V and 4 bases from J, with 9 bases in between. Germline V gene lookup returns CDR1 MNHEY and CDR2 SVGAGI. CDR3 length equals 15 residues. The CDR3 is CASSYSAGSTGELFF. Written as DNA, the CDR3 is TGTGCCAGCAGTTACTCGGCAGGGTCCACCGGGGAGCTGTTTTTT.

The J gene is TRBJ1-6, the V gene TRBV5-1, with 10 bases lining up with TRBD1. CDR1 and CDR2 from the germline V gene are SGHRS and YFSETQ. The CDR3 sequence is 18 residues long. V dropped 5 bases and J dropped 3; count of bases not matched to a gene: 11. CDR3 nucleotides: TGCGCCAGCAGTGAAGGACAGGGGGTTAACCTCTATAATTCACCCCTCCACTTT. Translated, it gives CASSEGQGVNLYNSPLHF.

The chain recombines TRBV4-1 with TRBJ1-2, with 7 bases matching TRBD1. CDR3 length: 16 residues. From germline, CDR1 is MGHRA and CDR2 YSYEKL. Trimming removed 0 bases from V and 4 bases from J; junction bases left unmatched: 8. The CDR3 DNA reads as TGCGCCAGCAGCCAAGATCGGGACAGTCTTATCTATGGCTACACCTTC. This sequence encodes CASSQDRDSLIYGYTF.

The chain employs TRBV2 and TRBJ2-5; 7 nucleotides line up with TRBD1. The germline gives CDR1 SNHLY, CDR2 FYNNEI. The ends lost 8 bases at V and 5 bases at J; junction bases unmatched: 5. CDR3 length: 12 residues. Written as DNA, the CDR3 is TGTGCCAGCGGGGGACAGTCTGAGACCCAGTACTTC. Translating it yields CASGGQSETQYF. Full variable domain (missing parts from reference TRBV2 and TRBJ2-5): EPEVTQTPSHQVTQMGQEVILRCVPISNHLYFYWYRQILGQKVEFLVSFYNNEISEKSEIFDDQFSVERPDGSNFTLKIRSTKLEDSAMYFCASGGQSETQYFGPGTRLLVL.

The chain joins TRBV5-1 to TRBJ1-3; no reliable D call. The CDR3 length is 16 residues. Germline CDR1 reads SGHRS; CDR2 reads YFSETQ. Between the trimmed V and J ends, which lost 0 bases and 0 bases, there was a span of 10 bases. The CDR3: CASSLGTALSGNTIYF. The CDR3 DNA follows: TGCGCCAGCAGCTTGGGTACAGCACTCTCTGGAAACACCATATATTTT.

The gene calls are TRBV19 and TRBJ1-1; D gene ambiguous. Trimming removed 2 bases at V and 10 bases at J, with 11 bases between. CDR1 is LNHDA and CDR2 is SQIVND in the germline V gene (reference sequence). The CDR3 has 12 residues. The DNA for the CDR3 is TGTGCCAGTAGTATAAGTGCGGGAGGAGCTTTCTTT. This translates into CASSISAGGAFF.

In its sample, this clone was seen once. The chain uses TRBV6-5 and TRBJ1-1; D is unclear. Germline V gives CDR1 MNHEY, CDR2 SVGAGI. Trimming removed 6 bases from V and 10 bases from J, with 18 bases in between. This CDR3 spans 13 amino acids. CDR3 in amino acids: CASRNSEQIGAFF. In DNA, the CDR3 is TGTGCCAGCAGAAACTCCGAACAGATTGGAGCTTTCTTT.

In this sample, this clone turned up once. This CDR3 reads CASSLPRGNLAKNIQYF. The CDR3 DNA is TGTGCCAGCTCACTCCCTCGCGGAAACCTAGCCAAAAACATTCAGTACTTC. The J gene is TRBJ2-4, the V gene TRBV18; D uncertain. The germline V gene encodes CDR1 KGHSH and CDR2 LQKENI. Trimming cost V 4 bases and J 0 bases, with 16 bases left between them. This CDR3 is 17 amino acids long.

The rearrangement links TRBV7-9 to TRBJ2-1, with D tentatively TRBD1 (6 bases). Germline V CDR1 and CDR2: SEHNR, FQNEAQ (reference sequence). This CDR3 contains 16 residues. The V gene lost 5 bases and the J gene lost 1 base, with 15 bases spanning the gap. The DNA for the CDR3 is TGTGCCAGCAGCCCGGGAAAGGGGGTGTCCTACAATGAGCAGTTCTTC. It specifies CASSPGKGVSYNEQFF.

The rearrangement joins TRBV5-1 to TRBJ1-3; 9 nucleotides match TRBD1. The germline V gene encodes CDR1 SGHRS and CDR2 YFSETQ. With V trimmed by 4 bases and J by 3 bases, 2 bases remained unmatched. This CDR3 is 14 amino acids long. The CDR3 region is CASSGTGFGNTIYF. The DNA for the CDR3 is TGCGCCAGCAGCGGGACAGGGTTTGGAAACACCATATATTTT.

The rearrangement joins TRBV7-9 to TRBJ2-1; 8 bases line up with TRBD2. Unmatched junction bases numbered 8, after V lost 6 bases and J lost 7 bases. CDR3 size: 14 residues. CDR1 and CDR2 from the germline V gene are SEHNR and FQNEAQ (reference sequence). CDR3 coding DNA: TGTGCCAGCAGTTCCCCGGGACTAGGGAATGAGCAGTTCTTC. Protein sequence: CASSSPGLGNEQFF.

This sequence joins TRBV6-4 and TRBJ1-5, with D possibly being TRBD1 (5 bases). The CDR3 is made up of 12 amino acids. CDR1 is MRHNA and CDR2 is SNTAGT in the germline V gene. The ends were cut back, 11 bases at V and 6 bases at J, with 14 bases in the middle. CDR3: CAETEAPQPQHF. The CDR3 DNA reads TGTGCCGAGACAGAGGCCCCTCAGCCCCAGCATTTT.

This clone was seen just once. The V gene is TRBV25-1, the J gene TRBJ2-7; maybe TRBD2 (7 bases). The CDR3 has 13 amino acids. Germline V gives CDR1 MGHDK, CDR2 SYGVNS. V was pared by 4 bases and J by 6 bases, with 13 bases between. The CDR3 spells CASSGGGRFEQYF. The CDR3 bases are TGTGCCAGCAGTGGGGGGGGGCGATTCGAGCAGTACTTC.

Here the CDR3 reads CASSQNTRSNQPQHF. Here the CDR3 DNA reads TGTGCCAGCAGCCAAAACACAAGAAGCAATCAGCCCCAGCATTTT. The chain employs TRBV3-1 (or the pseudogene TRBV3-2) and TRBJ1-5; D remains ambiguous. The germline V and J ends were trimmed by 2 bases and 1 base, with 9 bases remaining between them. This CDR3 region has 15 residues. Germline V gives CDR1 LGHDT, CDR2 YNNKEL (reference sequence).